Shown below are 7 T cell receptor beta chains from a single sample sequenced in a study of STAT5B mutations in CD4+ large granular lymphocyte leukemia (dated by TCRdb to between 2021 and 2024). The library was made by the immunoSEQ multiplex PCR assay. The immuneACCESS repertoire file appears here via TCRdb, limited to in-frame rearrangements. These files lack a portion of the clones; in checked studies, under half of the deficit traces to unresolved V genes, and the cause of the others is not known. This sample holds just under 20,000 clones; approximately 84% were observed only once. Of the sample, roughly an eighth is held by the ten largest clones. The source material was CD4+ T cells from blood buffy coats. These receptors were obtained from a human donor in good health.

The rearrangement uses TRBV6-5 and TRBJ1-1; no clear D gene. This CDR3 is built from 15 residues. V gave up 0 bases and J gave up 0 bases, with 8 bases separating them. Germline CDR1 and CDR2: MNHEY and SVGAGI. The CDR3 here is CASSYSGWVNTEAFF. For the CDR3, the DNA is TGTGCCAGCAGTTACTCAGGGTGGGTGAACACTGAAGCTTTCTTT.

For the CDR3, the DNA is TGCGCCAGCAGTGACAAGAACACTGAAGCTTTCTTT. Its protein is CASSDKNTEAFF. The rearrangement links TRBV10-1 to TRBJ1-1; D is uncertain. Deletions cut 3 bases from V and 1 base from J, with 3 bases between. The CDR3 covers 12 residues. The germline CDR1 and CDR2 sequences are WNHNN and SYGVQD (reference sequence).

The chain uses TRBV19 and TRBJ1-4; perhaps TRBD1 as D (5 bases). Trimming removed 3 bases at V and 2 bases at J, with 13 bases between. The germline gives CDR1 LNHDA, CDR2 SQIVND (reference sequence). This CDR3 spans 16 amino acids. The CDR3 DNA follows: TGTGCCAGTAGTATGGCGGGGCTGGTCACTAATGAAAAACTGTTTTTT. Its translation is CASSMAGLVTNEKLFF. The full variable domain, in which reference TRBV19 and TRBJ1-4 provide the parts outside the CDR3, is DGGITQSPKYLFRKEGQNVTLSCEQNLNHDAMYWYRQDPGQGLRLIYYSQIVNDFQKGDIAEGYSVSREKKESFPLTVTSAQKNPTAFYLCASSMAGLVTNEKLFFGSGTQLSVL.

This clone was found a few times. This chain connects TRBV7-9 to TRBJ2-3; 7 positions match TRBD1. The CDR3 sequence is 15 residues long. Germline V gene data show CDR1 as SEHNR and CDR2 as FQNEAQ (reference sequence). Trimming removed 3 bases from V and 1 base from J; junction bases left unmatched: 4. CDR3 coding DNA: TGTGCCAGCAGCTTGACAGGGCTCGGCACAGATACGCAGTATTTT. Translation gives CASSLTGLGTDTQYF.

This chain links TRBV19 with TRBJ1-2; 7 bases map to TRBD1. CDR3 length equals 14 residues. Germline loops: CDR1 LNHDA, CDR2 SQIVND (reference sequence). After removal of 7 bases from V and 2 bases from J, the junction contained 7 bases not matched to a gene. In DNA, the CDR3 is TGTGCCAGTACCTTAGGGACAGCAAACTATGGCTACACCTTC. This gives the protein CASTLGTANYGYTF.

V is TRBV5-4 and J is TRBJ1-1; the D is unclear. With 2 bases removed from V and 8 bases from J, the gap between germline ends came to 10 bases. This CDR3 contains 12 residues. Germline values: CDR1 SGHNT, CDR2 YYREEE (reference sequence). CDR3 region: CASSLNNVEAFF. The CDR3 coding sequence is TGTGCCAGCAGCTTAAACAACGTAGAAGCTTTCTTT.

The J gene is TRBJ2-3, the V gene TRBV9, with unresolved D. Between the trimmed V and J ends, which lost 0 bases and 0 bases, there was a span of 11 bases. This CDR3 is built from 16 residues. The germline V gene encodes CDR1 SGDLS and CDR2 YYNGEE. The CDR3 nucleotides are TGTGCCAGCAGCGTAGCTGGGTCGTTTAGCACAGATACGCAGTATTTT. Its protein product is CASSVAGSFSTDTQYF.